The 29 T cell receptor beta chains given below trace back to one sample, sequenced in a study of Ad26.COV2.S vaccination and SARS-CoV-2 variants. Stated treatment: over 15 received Ad26.COV2.S at low or high dose, single or two shots; several received placebo; per-sample allocation not given. Samples came from day 63 after the first vaccine or placebo injection. Here immunoSEQ multiplex PCR was the method, and the copy in TCRdb shows in-frame clones only, minus some. The data hold some 370,000 clones, with roughly 85% observed a single time. Sequences were derived from peripheral blood, sampled in a trial of Ad26.COV2.S vaccine versus placebo. The receptors were sampled from a person between 18 and 65 years old who received the Ad26.COV2.S COVID-19 vaccine or a placebo.

This clone was observed a single time. The chain is built from TRBV19 and TRBJ1-5; no clear D gene. V was shortened by 5 bases and J by 7 bases, with 12 bases between the two germline ends. The CDR3 has 13 amino acids. Germline assignment: CDR1 LNHDA and CDR2 SQIVND (reference sequence). The DNA of the CDR3 is TGTGCCAGTAGTCGATCCTTGTGGCAGCCCCAGCATTTT. Residues: CASSRSLWQPQHF.

In its sample, this clone was seen a few times. The chain couples TRBV2 to TRBJ1-5, with 7 bases fitting TRBD1. Germline loops: CDR1 SNHLY, CDR2 FYNNEI. The V and J ends lost 5 bases and 9 bases, in that order; junction bases with no gene match: 19. CDR3 length: 17 amino acids. The CDR3 sequence is CASSTGTAFVSEGPQHF. In DNA, the CDR3 is TGTGCCAGCAGTACCGGGACAGCGTTCGTTTCGGAGGGGCCCCAGCATTTT.

This clone was observed a handful of times. The genes are TRBV13 and TRBJ2-2; D gene unclear. The length of the CDR3 is 15 residues. The germline CDR1 and CDR2 sequences are PRHDT and FYEKMQ (reference sequence). V dropped 5 bases and J dropped 6 bases, with 16 bases sitting between them. The DNA of the CDR3 is TGTGCCAGCAGCCCGCCGTTAAGACTCCCCGGGGAGCTGTTTTTT. It specifies CASSPPLRLPGELFF. Together with reference TRBV13 and TRBJ2-2, the CDR3 gives the full variable domain: AAGVIQSPRHLIKEKRETATLKCYPIPRHDTVYWYQQGPGQDPQFLISFYEKMQSDKGSIPDRFSAQQFSDYHSELNMSSLELGDSALYFCASSPPLRLPGELFFGEGSRLTVL.

CDR3 sequence (DNA): TGTGCCAGCAGTTCCTCCTCGAGCGGGAGAATCTACGAGCAGTACTTC. The encoded protein is CASSSSSSGRIYEQYF. The chain is built from TRBV27 and TRBJ2-7; 8 bases are a match to TRBD2. There are 16 residues in the CDR3. The V segment lost 4 bases and the J segment 3 bases; nucleotides outside the gene matches: 11. The germline gives CDR1 MNHEY, CDR2 SMNVEV (reference sequence).

The V call is TRBV4-2, the J call TRBJ2-1, with no clear D. Germline CDR1 LGHNA, CDR2 YNFKEQ. V was cut by 2 bases and J by 0 bases, with 5 bases left in between. This CDR3 is built from 14 residues. The CDR3, as DNA: TGTGCCAGCAGCCAAACACGCTCCTACAATGAGCAGTTCTTC. Protein: CASSQTRSYNEQFF.

This chain connects TRBV18 to TRBJ2-5; 7 bases line up with TRBD2. The ends lost 5 bases at V and 5 bases at J; junction bases unmatched: 5. The CDR3 has 13 amino acids. Germline loops: CDR1 KGHSH, CDR2 LQKENI. CDR3 nucleotide sequence: TGTGCCAGCTCAGCAGGGAGGGCGGAGACCCAGTACTTC. This translates into CASSAGRAETQYF.

The J gene is TRBJ2-1, the V gene TRBV12-5, with 12 bases that match TRBD2. Germline trimming cut 4 bases from V and 8 bases from J; bases unmatched to any gene: 9. Germline V gives CDR1 LGHNT, CDR2 FRNRAP. This CDR3 has 16 residues. The CDR3 sequence: CASGSLLAGGFDEQFF. CDR3 nucleotides: TGTGCTAGTGGTTCCTTACTAGCGGGGGGCTTCGATGAGCAGTTCTTC.

This sequence joins TRBV6-5 and TRBJ1-1, with 7 bases aligning to TRBD1. The CDR3 spans 14 residues. Losses at the gene ends were 0 bases for V and 6 bases for J; bases not matched to a gene: 4. The germline V gene has CDR1 MNHEY and CDR2 SVGAGI. The CDR3 DNA follows: TGTGCCAGCAGTTACTCCCGGACAGGCCCTGAAGCTTTCTTT. It encodes CASSYSRTGPEAFF.

V and J are TRBV7-8 and TRBJ2-7; D is possibly TRBD1 or TRBD2 (5 bases each). Germline CDR1 SGHVS, CDR2 FQNEAQ. The CDR3 has 16 amino acids. V shed 2 bases and J shed 2 bases, with 16 bases lying between them. CDR3 region: CASSLFRDLGTYEQYF. CDR3 sequence (DNA): TGTGCCAGCAGCTTATTCCGGGACCTGGGGACCTACGAGCAGTACTTC.

This clone was seen at least ten times. This chain uses TRBV29-1 with TRBJ2-7; D may be TRBD2 (5 bases). The germline gives CDR1 SQVTM, CDR2 ANQGSEA. V was cut by 5 bases and J by 5 bases, with 16 bases left in between. This CDR3 region has 13 residues. The CDR3: CSVRRPPGNEQYF. As DNA, the CDR3 is TGCAGCGTTCGCCGTCCTCCGGGGAACGAGCAGTACTTC.

This clone has more than one count but fewer than ten. This chain links TRBV11-2 with TRBJ1-6, with D perhaps matching TRBD1 (6 bases). V was clipped by 3 bases and J by 9 bases, with 12 bases between them. CDR3 length: 14 amino acids. CDR1 is SGHAT, CDR2 FQNNGV, per germline. The CDR3 nucleotides read TGTGCCAGCAGCTTGTCAGGGGTGGGTTCACCCCTCCACTTT. Encoded protein: CASSLSGVGSPLHF.

The chain links TRBV11-2 to TRBJ2-2; TRBD1 matches at 7 bases. V shed 1 base, J shed 5 bases, and the junction held 4 bases outside the gene matches. Germline assignment: CDR1 SGHAT and CDR2 FQNNGV. The CDR3 is 15 residues long. The CDR3 reads CASSLAGGRTGELFF. The DNA of the CDR3 is TGTGCCAGCAGCTTAGCAGGGGGTAGGACCGGGGAGCTGTTTTTT.

The V call is TRBV6-5, the J call TRBJ1-4; D is unclear. V gave up 10 bases and J gave up 7 bases, with 13 bases separating them. Germline V gives CDR1 MNHEY, CDR2 SVGAGI. The CDR3 has 12 residues. The CDR3 nucleotides read TGTGCCACTCAGAATCCTCCTGAAAAACTGTTTTTT. This codes for CATQNPPEKLFF.

The CDR3 loop reads CASSRGLAGYNEQFF. CDR3 DNA sequence: TGCGCCAGCAGCCGGGGTCTAGCGGGCTACAATGAGCAGTTCTTC. The chain recombines TRBV4-3 with TRBJ2-1; 8 positions agree with TRBD2. The CDR3 length is 15 residues. The trim removed 4 bases at V and 3 bases at J, leaving 5 bases unmatched. Germline CDR1 is LGHNA and CDR2 is YSLEER.

The V gene is TRBV4-3, the J gene TRBJ2-5, with TRBD2 identical over 10 bases. CDR1 and CDR2 (germline): LGHNA, YSLEER. Trimming removed 0 bases from V and 5 bases from J; junction bases left unmatched: 9. This CDR3 is 17 amino acids long. The CDR3 here is CASSQDLQRGGLETQYF. In nucleotides, the CDR3 is TGCGCCAGCAGCCAAGATTTACAGCGGGGGGGCCTGGAGACCCAGTACTTC.

The chain uses TRBV6-4 and TRBJ1-4; 9 positions match TRBD1. V lost 11 bases, J lost 7 bases, and 8 bases stayed unmatched. The CDR3 totals 13 residues. The germline V gene has CDR1 MRHNA and CDR2 SNTAGT. In DNA, the CDR3 is TGTGCCGCGGGACAGGGAAGGACTGAAAAACTGTTTTTT. Its protein is CAAGQGRTEKLFF.

This sequence joins TRBV10-3 and TRBJ1-1; no reliable D call. The CDR3 runs to 14 residues. Germline assignment: CDR1 ENHRY and CDR2 SYGVKD. Trimming stripped 6 bases from V and 0 bases from J, with 11 bases between. The CDR3 sequence: CAISGPRVNTEAFF. The CDR3 DNA reads as TGTGCCATCAGCGGACCCCGGGTGAACACTGAAGCTTTCTTT.

This chain links TRBV19 with TRBJ1-5; D gene unclear. Looked up from germline, CDR1 is LNHDA and CDR2 is SQIVND (reference sequence). The CDR3 runs to 14 residues. Trimming pared 2 bases from V and 7 bases from J, leaving 12 bases between. The CDR3 DNA sequence: TGTGCCAGTAGTATAATTACCCGAGGGCAGCCCCAGCATTTT. It specifies CASSIITRGQPQHF.

This rearrangement joins TRBV5-1 to TRBJ2-5; 7 bases map to TRBD1. Per germline, CDR1 SGHRS and CDR2 YFSETQ. There are 14 residues in the CDR3. V lost 4 bases, J lost 2 bases, and 5 bases stayed unmatched. The CDR3 loop is CASSPGQQQETQYF. In nucleotides, the CDR3 is TGCGCCAGCAGCCCGGGACAGCAACAAGAGACCCAGTACTTC.

The rearrangement uses TRBV24-1 and TRBJ1-1, with D possibly being TRBD1 (6 bases). Trimming pared 5 bases from V and 8 bases from J, leaving 14 bases between. Germline CDR1 reads KGHDR; CDR2 reads SFDVKD. This CDR3 spans 13 amino acids. The DNA for the CDR3 is TGTGCCACCAGTGTCAAAACCGGGACAGAAGCTTTCTTT. It yields the protein CATSVKTGTEAFF.

The V and J genes are TRBV7-9 and TRBJ2-7, with D perhaps matching TRBD2 (6 bases). The germline V gene encodes CDR1 SEHNR and CDR2 FQNEAQ (reference sequence). V lost 4 bases and J 12 bases, leaving 13 bases between the germline ends. There are 11 residues in the CDR3. The CDR3 reads CASSSGDPRYF. DNA of the CDR3: TGTGCCAGCAGCTCGGGGGATCCACGGTACTTC.

A note on this clone: Additional DNA sequences in this sample encode the identical CDR3. The chain recombines TRBV5-1 with TRBJ2-5; 7 nucleotides align to TRBD2. Trimming removed 0 bases from V and 1 base from J; junction bases left unmatched: 3. The CDR3 contains 15 residues. Germline V gene data show CDR1 as SGHRS and CDR2 as YFSETQ. The CDR3 region is CASSLAGTTQETQYF. The CDR3 DNA sequence: TGCGCCAGCAGCTTGGCCGGGACTACCCAAGAGACCCAGTACTTC.

The J gene is TRBJ1-6, the V gene TRBV2; a possible D gene is TRBD1 (6 bases). The germline gives CDR1 SNHLY, CDR2 FYNNEI. The CDR3 loop spans 13 amino acids. V lost 6 bases, J lost 9 bases, and 12 bases lay in between. In DNA, the CDR3 is TGTGCCAGCAGCCGGGACATCGCTTCACCCCTCCACTTT. This encodes CASSRDIASPLHF.

V gene TRBV7-3 combines with J gene TRBJ2-5, with D possibly being TRBD1 (5 bases). Germline loops: CDR1 SGHTA, CDR2 FQGTGA. Trimming shortened V by 4 bases and J by 2 bases, and 14 bases separated the two germline ends. The CDR3 length is 15 residues. The CDR3 coding sequence is TGTGCCAGCAGCTCAGGGTCTACCCCGCAAGAGACCCAGTACTTC. This encodes CASSSGSTPQETQYF.

CDR3 in amino acids: CAWSLGARVQFF. CDR3 bases: TGTGCCTGGAGCTTGGGAGCCAGAGTGCAGTTCTTC. The J gene is TRBJ2-1, the V gene TRBV30; a weak D match, TRBD2 (5 bases). Trimming stripped 3 bases from V and 12 bases from J, with 15 bases between. CDR1 and CDR2 (germline): GTSNPN, SVGIG (reference sequence). CDR3 size: 12 residues.

The chain carries TRBV19 and TRBJ2-7; TRBD1 matches at 8 bases. This CDR3 comprises 15 residues. Trimming at V came to 7 bases and at J to 4 bases, leaving 12 bases not matched to a gene. CDR1 and CDR2 (germline): LNHDA, SQIVND (reference sequence). CDR3 sequence: CASKPPGGNTYEQYF. The CDR3 coding sequence is TGTGCCAGTAAGCCTCCAGGGGGCAATACATACGAGCAGTACTTC.

The gene calls are TRBV2 and TRBJ2-1, with D tentatively TRBD2 (5 bases). V lost 1 base and J 4 bases, leaving 11 bases between the germline ends. The CDR3 is made up of 15 amino acids. Germline CDR1 is SNHLY and CDR2 is FYNNEI. This CDR3 is CASSEGTYFYNEQFF. The CDR3 coding sequence is TGTGCCAGCAGTGAAGGGACTTACTTTTACAATGAGCAGTTCTTC.

This clone was seen more than once but under ten times. The rearrangement joins TRBV18 to TRBJ2-7; TRBD2 agrees at 8 bases. This CDR3 is 15 amino acids long. CDR1 KGHSH and CDR2 LQKENI come from the germline V gene. J lost 0 bases, V lost 3 bases, and 4 bases had no gene match. This chain's CDR3 is CASSPLAGGSYEQYF. In nucleotides, the CDR3 is TGTGCCAGCTCACCCCTCGCGGGAGGCTCCTACGAGCAGTACTTC.

This clone was recorded a few times. The chain carries TRBV18 and TRBJ1-6; D gene unclear. CDR3 length equals 14 residues. Trimming removed 3 bases from V and 9 bases from J, with 12 bases in between. Per the germline V gene, CDR1 is KGHSH and CDR2 is LQKENI. The CDR3 bases are TGTGCCAGCTCACCGGCCCGGAGTTTTTCACCCCTCCACTTT. Translation gives CASSPARSFSPLHF.